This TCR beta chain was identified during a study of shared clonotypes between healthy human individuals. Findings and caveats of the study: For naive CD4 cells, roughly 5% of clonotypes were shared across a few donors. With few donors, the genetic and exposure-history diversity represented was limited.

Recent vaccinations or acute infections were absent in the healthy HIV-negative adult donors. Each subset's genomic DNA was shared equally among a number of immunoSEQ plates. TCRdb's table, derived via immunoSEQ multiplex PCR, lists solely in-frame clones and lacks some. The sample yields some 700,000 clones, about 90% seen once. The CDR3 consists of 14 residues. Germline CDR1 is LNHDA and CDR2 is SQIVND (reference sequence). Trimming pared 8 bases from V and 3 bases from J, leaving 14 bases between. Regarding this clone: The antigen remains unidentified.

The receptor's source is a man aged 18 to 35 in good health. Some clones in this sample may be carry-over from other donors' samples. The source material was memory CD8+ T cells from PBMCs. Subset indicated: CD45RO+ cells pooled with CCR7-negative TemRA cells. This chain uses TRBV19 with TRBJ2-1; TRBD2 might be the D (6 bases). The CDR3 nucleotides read TGTGCCAGTGCCTGGGGGACTTTCTACAATGAGCAGTTCTTC. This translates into CASAWGTFYNEQFF.